The sequence of this T cell receptor (beta chain) was determined in a study of response to subunit inactivated influenza vaccine. In its sample, this clonotype was seen a few times. Its antigen is not known. TCRdb re-derived calls from the RT-PCR reads in MiXCR, one entry per CDR3 protein. The sample includes hundreds of thousands of distinct CDR3 sequences, 14% of them seen just once. Study conclusions and caveats: Authors proposed each seasonal influenza vaccination draws in few new T cells.

In germline, CDR1 is MNHNY, CDR2 SVGAGI (reference sequence). The ends were cut back, 4 bases at V and 7 bases at J, with 10 bases in the middle. This CDR3 region has 12 residues. The V gene is TRBV6-6, the J gene TRBJ2-5; D unclear. This sample comprised PBMCs from blood, obtained 14 days before vaccination. The sequence came from a man aged 50-60 years who received an inactivated influenza vaccine. CDR3: CASSSNHGTQYF. The DNA for the CDR3 is TGTGCCAGCAGTTCAAACCATGGGACCCAGTACTTC.